The rows below give T cell receptor beta chains drawn from one sample of a study of molecular identifiers for immune sequencing clone quantification. TCRdb reanalysed the PCR reads using MiXCR and keeps one entry per CDR3 protein. This sample has fewer than 45,000 distinct CDR3 sequences, with about 18% found just once. The sequenced sample was naive CD8+ T cells from blood, with Jurkat cell RNA spiked in. The receptors were gathered from a human donor in good health. Some libraries in this study had Jurkat cell RNA spiked in. CDR3s include the opening cysteine and the closing phenylalanine or tryptophan.

>15|TRBV6-5|TRBJ1-6
CASSPPGTGNSPLHF
>15|TRBV5-6|TRBJ2-7
CASSYGTSGTYEQYF
>14|TRBV12-3/TRBV12-4|TRBJ2-1
CASSHSGSYNEQFF
>14|TRBV6-2/TRBV6-3|TRBJ1-5
CASSSTISNQPQHF
>15|TRBV15|TRBJ1-5
CATSSSPGGTQPQHF
>16|TRBV9|TRBJ2-7
CASSVTGTSPTYEQYF
>16|TRBV28|TRBJ2-1
CASSRLAGGPFNEQFF
>15|TRBV7-9|TRBJ2-7
CASSQPGDKFYEQYF
>16|TRBV15|TRBJ2-1
CATSARGLAGYNEQFF
>13|TRBV12-3/TRBV12-4|TRBJ1-5
CASSFSSNQPQHF
>13|TRBV7-6|TRBJ1-5
CASSQAGDQPQHF
>13|TRBV7-2|TRBJ1-3
CASSGFSGNTIYF
>15|TRBV5-4|TRBJ2-2
CASSSDRTNTGELFF
>12|TRBV15|TRBJ1-4
CATSRPSEKLFF
>14|TRBV5-5|TRBJ2-2
CASSLASGTGELFF
>12|TRBV15|TRBJ2-1
CATSRVGEEQFF
>15|TRBV28|TRBJ2-7
CASSSQREPSYEQYF
>17|TRBV27|TRBJ2-2
CASTIGWGTGHTGELFF
>14|TRBV5-1|TRBJ1-5
CASSGGGKNQPQHF
>15|TRBV6-5|TRBJ2-7
CASSPSRLSSTEQYF
>14|TRBV13|TRBJ2-7
CASSSGTQDYEQYF
>18|TRBV4-3|TRBJ2-2
CASSQDMGTSRFAGELFF
>13|TRBV6-2/TRBV6-3|TRBJ1-5
CAGRDRVNQPQHF
>18|TRBV19|TRBJ2-2
CASSSSGSSVKYNGELFF
>16|TRBV6-2/TRBV6-3|TRBJ2-7
CASSLNLRLADYEQYF
>14|TRBV7-9|TRBJ2-7
CATHKDSISYEQYF
>17|TRBV2|TRBJ2-2
CASSPRGLAGYTGELFF
>16|TRBV4-1|TRBJ2-1
CASSPIADPEYNEQFF
>15|TRBV5-1|TRBJ1-4
CASSFTESTNEKLFF
>15|TRBV20-1|TRBJ2-7
CSARDWLAGIYEQYF
>12|TRBV12-3/TRBV12-4|TRBJ2-1
CASSLPGGEQFF
>20|TRBV6-5|TRBJ2-1
CASRRSPGLAVEPSYNEQFF
>15|TRBV29-1|TRBJ2-2
CSVVPGQGRGGELFF
>13|TRBV25-1|TRBJ1-1
CASSAGLNTEAFF
>12|TRBV7-2|TRBJ2-7
CASSPLDREQYF
>15|TRBV11-2|TRBJ2-7
CASSLGAGSYYEQYF
>15|TRBV10-3|TRBJ2-5
CAIRGWDPNQETQYF
>15|TRBV2|TRBJ2-2
CASSLLAGATGELFF
>15|TRBV7-3|TRBJ2-1
CASSLGFSSYNEQFF
>17|TRBV7-6|TRBJ2-7
CASSLAPDRGPLGEQYF
>12|TRBV28|TRBJ2-7
CASWDTPYEQYF
>14|TRBV7-2|TRBJ2-5
CASSSDSKSRTQYF
>16|TRBV7-4|TRBJ2-1
CASSFLADSSYNEQFF
>13|TRBV28|TRBJ2-5
CASSSWDQETQYF
>14|TRBV19|TRBJ2-1
CASSFSSAYNEQFF
>15|TRBV7-6|TRBJ2-7
CASSPSPGLSYEQYF
>11|TRBV7-8|TRBJ2-2
CASSFNGELFF
>15|TRBV4-3|TRBJ2-3
CASSQGTWRTDTQYF
>14|TRBV11-2|TRBJ1-1
CASSWGGGGTEAFF
>17|TRBV7-6|TRBJ2-1
CASSTTSGRAGDNEQFF
>15|TRBV29-1|TRBJ2-7
CSVELLGLNSYEQYF
>15|TRBV7-6|TRBJ2-1
CASSLGGGKVDEQFF
>19|TRBV20-1|TRBJ2-5
CSARGFVYTGTILGETQYF
>16|TRBV28|TRBJ2-2
CASSDPRGANTGELFF
>12|TRBV13|TRBJ1-4
CASSLGPEKLFF
>17|TRBV27|TRBJ1-1
CASSLYNPSRMNTEAFF
>16|TRBV6-5|TRBJ2-1
CASRSQGGPSYNEQFF
>16|TRBV19|TRBJ2-1
CASSLGRAGGRNEQFF
>12|TRBV20-1|TRBJ2-1
CSTPWGPNEQFF
>14|TRBV4-1|TRBJ1-2
CASSQDHLYYGYTF